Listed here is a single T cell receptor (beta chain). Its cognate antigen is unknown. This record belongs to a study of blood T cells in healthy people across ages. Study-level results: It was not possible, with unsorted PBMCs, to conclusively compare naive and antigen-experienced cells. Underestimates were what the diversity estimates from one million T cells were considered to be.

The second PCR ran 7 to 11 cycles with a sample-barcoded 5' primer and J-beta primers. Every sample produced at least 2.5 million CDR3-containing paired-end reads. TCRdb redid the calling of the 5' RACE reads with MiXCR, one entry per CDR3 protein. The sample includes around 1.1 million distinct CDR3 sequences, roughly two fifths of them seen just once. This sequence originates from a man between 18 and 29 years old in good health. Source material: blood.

The CDR3 region is CASSDLAGELFF. The DNA of the CDR3 is TGTGCCAGCAGTGACCTAGCGGGGGAGCTGTTTTTT. The V and J genes are TRBV6-6 and TRBJ2-2; possibly TRBD2 for D (6 bases). The CDR3 is made up of 12 amino acids. CDR1 and CDR2 from the germline V gene are MNHNY and SVGAGI (reference sequence). V was pared by 5 bases and J by 8 bases, with 9 bases between.